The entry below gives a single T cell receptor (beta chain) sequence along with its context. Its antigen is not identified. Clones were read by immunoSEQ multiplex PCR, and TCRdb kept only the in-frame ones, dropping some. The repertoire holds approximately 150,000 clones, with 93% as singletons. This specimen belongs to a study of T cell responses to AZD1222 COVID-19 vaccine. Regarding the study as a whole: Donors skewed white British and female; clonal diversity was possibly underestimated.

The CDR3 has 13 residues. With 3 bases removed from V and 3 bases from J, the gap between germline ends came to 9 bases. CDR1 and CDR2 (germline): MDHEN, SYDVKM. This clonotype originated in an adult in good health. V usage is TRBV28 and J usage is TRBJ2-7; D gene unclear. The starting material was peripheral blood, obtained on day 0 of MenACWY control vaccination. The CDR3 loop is CASSFGPYYEQYF. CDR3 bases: TGTGCCAGCAGTTTTGGACCCTACTACGAGCAGTACTTC. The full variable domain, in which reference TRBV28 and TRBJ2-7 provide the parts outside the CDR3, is DVKVTQSSRYLVKRTGEKVFLECVQDMDHENMFWYRQDPGLGLRLIYFSYDVKMKEKGDIPEGYSVSREKKERFSLILESASTNQTSMYLCASSFGPYYEQYFGPGTRLTVT.